This TCR beta chain was obtained from a study of siplizumab effects on memory and regulatory T cells. This CDR3 is built from 16 residues. Per the germline V gene, CDR1 is SGHRS and CDR2 is YFSETQ. Trimming left V 0 bases short and J 1 base short, with 13 bases between. This clone was seen only once. Method: immunoSEQ multiplex PCR; TCRdb's copy keeps in-frame clones and lacks some. The data contain approximately 82,000 clones, about nine tenths of them seen just once; the ten biggest clones take up under 2%. The chain employs TRBV5-1 and TRBJ1-1, with no clear D. Material for sequencing was Tregs sorted from blood. The TCR was taken from a human donor in good health. The DNA for the CDR3 is TGCGCCAGCAGCTTGGGACACCAAATCCCGAACACTGAAGCTTTCTTT. Protein sequence: CASSLGHQIPNTEAFF.